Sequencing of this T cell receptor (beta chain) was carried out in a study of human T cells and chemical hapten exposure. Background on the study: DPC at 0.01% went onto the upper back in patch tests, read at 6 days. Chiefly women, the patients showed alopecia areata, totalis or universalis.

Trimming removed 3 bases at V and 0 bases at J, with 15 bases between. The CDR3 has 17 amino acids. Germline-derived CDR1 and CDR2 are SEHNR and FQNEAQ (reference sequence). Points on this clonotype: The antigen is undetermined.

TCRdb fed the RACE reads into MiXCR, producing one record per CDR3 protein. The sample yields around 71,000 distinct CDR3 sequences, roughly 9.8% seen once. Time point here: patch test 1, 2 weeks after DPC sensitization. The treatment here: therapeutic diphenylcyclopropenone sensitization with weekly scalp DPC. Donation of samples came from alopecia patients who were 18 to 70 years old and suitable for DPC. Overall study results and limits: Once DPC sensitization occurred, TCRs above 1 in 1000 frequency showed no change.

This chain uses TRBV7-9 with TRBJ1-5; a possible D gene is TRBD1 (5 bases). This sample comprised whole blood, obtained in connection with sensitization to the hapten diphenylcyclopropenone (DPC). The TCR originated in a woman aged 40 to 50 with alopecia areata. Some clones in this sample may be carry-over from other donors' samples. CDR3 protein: CASSLAPTVNSNQPQHF. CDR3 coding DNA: TGTGCCAGCAGCTTGGCCCCGACAGTGAATAGCAATCAGCCCCAGCATTTT.